This record covers a single TCR beta chain. The antigen is not known. Sequencing was performed with immunoSEQ multiplex PCR; in TCRdb, only in-frame clones are kept and a portion is missing. Here the sample spans about 72,000 clones, approximately 87% being singletons. This sample is drawn from a study of a mutant IDH1 vaccine in newly diagnosed glioma. Turning to the study itself: The first vaccination came 4-6 weeks after radiotherapy alone, or with temozolomide cycles. Patients were pretreated with radiotherapy, temozolomide, or both, mostly both.

Time point denoted: week 23, last vaccination. Vaccination used 300 ug of mutant IDH1 20-mer peptide per dose, with topical imiquimod. The donors' diagnosis was new WHO grade 3 or 4 astrocytoma that was IDH1-mutant and ATRX-lost. Looked up from germline, CDR1 is MNHEY and CDR2 is SMNVEV (reference sequence). V dropped 3 bases and J dropped 5; count of bases not matched to a gene: 7. The CDR3 has 15 amino acids. Overall study findings and caveats: Immune responses arising from the vaccine appeared in roughly 95% of patients.

This receptor was obtained from a man aged 18-30 years with glioma. The chain recombines TRBV27 with TRBJ1-2, with TRBD1 matching 9 bases. The sequencing here drew on PBMCs, taken from a glioma patient whose treatment included an IDH1 peptide vaccine. The CDR3 reads CASSFTGGAWYGYTF. The DNA for the CDR3 is TGTGCCAGCAGTTTCACAGGGGGCGCTTGGTATGGCTACACCTTC.